These T cell receptor beta chains were read from a single sample in a study of blood T cell repertoires in COVID-19. Profiled with immunoSEQ multiplex PCR; TCRdb holds only in-frame clones, not every one. The sample has just under 50,000 clones; 65% to 80% are singletons. The material sequenced was peripheral blood. The receptors here all came from a man between 65 and 85 years old with acute or convalescent COVID-19. The conserved cysteine and the conserved F or W are not part of the CDR3 here.

ASSELAGDTQY	TRBV6-4	TRBJ2-3
ASSNGQAETQY	TRBV19	TRBJ2-5
ASSNRGAGSPLH	TRBV7-9	TRBJ1-6
ASVNFGGEQY	TRBV6-5	TRBJ2-7
ASSSADSSNEKLF	TRBV11-2	TRBJ1-4
ASSLSEGRTEAF	TRBV5-1	TRBJ1-1
ASSLRSGGYNSPLH	TRBV7-3	TRBJ1-6
ASRRGQLLHEQY	TRBV6-5	TRBJ2-7
ASSAGVIGDEQY	TRBV10-1	TRBJ2-7
ASSPGGECADTQY	TRBV23-1	TRBJ2-3
ASSVTGQSSYEQY	TRBV13	TRBJ2-7
ASSLEGDSGNTIY	TRBV5-1	TRBJ1-3
AVQGVRGNQPQH	TRBV6-5	TRBJ1-5
ASSLSLANYGYT	TRBV5-1	TRBJ1-2
ASSLGQATDTQY	TRBV11-3	TRBJ2-3
ASLQPDRVSGYT	TRBV28	TRBJ1-2
ASSQGRDYGYT	TRBV4-2	TRBJ1-2
ASSANQRGSNQPQH	TRBV2	TRBJ1-5
ASSRPRDRSNEQF	TRBV6-5	TRBJ2-1
ASSLEEGAQY	TRBV7-9	TRBJ2-4
ASSEEGAGSPEAF	TRBV6-1	TRBJ1-1
ASSLRAGDPYEQY	TRBV7-3	TRBJ2-7
ASSVTGGKHEQY	TRBV9	TRBJ2-7
ASSAGSWGGEQY	TRBV9	TRBJ2-7
AWSDTYEQY	TRBV30	TRBJ2-7
ASMKHANQPQH	TRBV28	TRBJ1-5
ATSREAGNYEQY	TRBV15	TRBJ2-7
ASSPSVGREREKLF	TRBV28	TRBJ1-4
ASSTNRVYNEQF	TRBV5-4	TRBJ2-1
ASSLFSGREGQPQH	TRBV27	TRBJ1-5
ASSSPLAAFNNEQF	TRBV11-2	TRBJ2-1